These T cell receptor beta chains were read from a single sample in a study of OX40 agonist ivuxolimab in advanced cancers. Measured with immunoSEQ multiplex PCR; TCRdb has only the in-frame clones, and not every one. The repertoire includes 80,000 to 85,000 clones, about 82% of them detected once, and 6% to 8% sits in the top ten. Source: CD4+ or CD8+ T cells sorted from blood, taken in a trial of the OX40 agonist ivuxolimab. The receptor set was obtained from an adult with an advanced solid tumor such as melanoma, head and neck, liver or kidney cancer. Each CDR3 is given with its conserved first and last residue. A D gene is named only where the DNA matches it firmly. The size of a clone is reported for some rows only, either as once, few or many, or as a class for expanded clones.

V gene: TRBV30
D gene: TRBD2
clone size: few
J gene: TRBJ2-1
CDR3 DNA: TGTGCCTGGAACCGCCTAGCGGGGGTTAGTGAGCAGTTCTTC
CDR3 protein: CAWNRLAGVSEQFF

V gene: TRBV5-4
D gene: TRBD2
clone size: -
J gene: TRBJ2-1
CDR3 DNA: TGTGCCAGCAGCCTGGCGGGAGGAGGGTACAATGAGCAGTTCTTC
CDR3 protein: CASSLAGGGYNEQFF

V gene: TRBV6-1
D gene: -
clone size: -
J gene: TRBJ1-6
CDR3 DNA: TGTGCCAGCATGCACGGACACAATTCACCCCTCCACTTT
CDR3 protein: CASMHGHNSPLHF

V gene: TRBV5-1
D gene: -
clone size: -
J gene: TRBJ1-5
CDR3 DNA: TGCGCCAGCAGCTCGGGGCCCGATCAGCCCCAGCATTTT
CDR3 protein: CASSSGPDQPQHF

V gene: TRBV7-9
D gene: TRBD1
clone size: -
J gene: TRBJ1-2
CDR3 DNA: TGTGCCAGCAGCTTAGGACAGGGCTATGGCTACACCTTC
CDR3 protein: CASSLGQGYGYTF

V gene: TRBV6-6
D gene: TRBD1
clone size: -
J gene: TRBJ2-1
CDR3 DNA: TGTGCCAGCAGTTTCTTAGGGACAGGGGCTTCCGAGTTCTTC
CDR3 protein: CASSFLGTGASEFF

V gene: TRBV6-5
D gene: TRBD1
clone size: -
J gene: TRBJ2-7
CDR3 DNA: TGTGCCAGCAGTTACACAGGGGCCTACGAGCAGTACTTC
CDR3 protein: CASSYTGAYEQYF

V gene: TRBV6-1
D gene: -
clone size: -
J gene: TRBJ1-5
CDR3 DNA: TGTGCCAGCAGTGAAGAAGCATATCGGCAGCCCCAGCATTTT
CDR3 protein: CASSEEAYRQPQHF

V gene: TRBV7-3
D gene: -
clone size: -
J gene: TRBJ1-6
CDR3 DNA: TGTGCCAGCAGCTTAACAGAATTCACACCCCTCCACTTT
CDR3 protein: CASSLTEFTPLHF

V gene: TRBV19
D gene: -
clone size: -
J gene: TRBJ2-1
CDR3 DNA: TGTGCCAGTAGTATCCTAGCGTCCGGCTCCTACAATGAGCAGTTCTTC
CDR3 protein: CASSILASGSYNEQFF

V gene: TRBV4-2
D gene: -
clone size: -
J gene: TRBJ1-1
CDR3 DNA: TGTGCCAGCAGCCAAGGACAGACCATGAACACTGAAGCTTTCTTT
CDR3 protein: CASSQGQTMNTEAFF

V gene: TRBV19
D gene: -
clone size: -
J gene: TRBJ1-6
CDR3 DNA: TGTGCCAGTAGATCAGGGGTGTCCTATAATTCACCCCTCCACTTT
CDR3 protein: CASRSGVSYNSPLHF

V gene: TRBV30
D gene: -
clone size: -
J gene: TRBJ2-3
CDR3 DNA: TGTGCCTGGAGCACAGGTACAGATACGCAGTATTTT
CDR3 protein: CAWSTGTDTQYF

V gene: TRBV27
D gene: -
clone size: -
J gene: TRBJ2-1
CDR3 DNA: TGTGCCAGCAGTAGCGTAGCCTCCTACAATGAGCAGTTCTTC
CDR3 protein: CASSSVASYNEQFF

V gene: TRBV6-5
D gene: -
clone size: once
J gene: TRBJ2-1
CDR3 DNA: TGTGCCAGCAGTTATTTCACGTCTGGGGAGGAGCAGTTCTTC
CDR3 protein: CASSYFTSGEEQFF

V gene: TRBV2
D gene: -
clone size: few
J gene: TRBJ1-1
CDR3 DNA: TGTGCCAGCAGTGAAGACATCTACACTGAAGCTTTCTTT
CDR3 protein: CASSEDIYTEAFF

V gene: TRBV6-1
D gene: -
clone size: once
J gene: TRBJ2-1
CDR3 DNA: TGTGCCAGCAGTCCCCAGGGGGGATCCTACAATGAGCAGTTCTTC
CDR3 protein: CASSPQGGSYNEQFF

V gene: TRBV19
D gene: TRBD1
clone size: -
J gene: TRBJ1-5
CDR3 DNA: TGTGCCAGTAGTCCGAGACAGGGGGCGGGGAATCAGCCCCAGCATTTT
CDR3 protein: CASSPRQGAGNQPQHF

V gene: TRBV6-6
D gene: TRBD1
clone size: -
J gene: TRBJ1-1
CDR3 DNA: TGTGCCTCCAAGCGACAGGGGATGAACACTGAAGCTTTCTTT
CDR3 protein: CASKRQGMNTEAFF

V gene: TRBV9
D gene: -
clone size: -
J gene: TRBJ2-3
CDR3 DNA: TGTGCCAGCAGCGCCGGTGATCGCACAGATACGCAGTATTTT
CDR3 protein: CASSAGDRTDTQYF

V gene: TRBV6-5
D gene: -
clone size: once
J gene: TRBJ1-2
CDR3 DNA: TGTGCCAGCAGTTTAGGGGGGAACTATGGCTACACCTTC
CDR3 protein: CASSLGGNYGYTF

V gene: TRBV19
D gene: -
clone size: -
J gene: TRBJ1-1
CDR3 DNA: TGTGCCACTGCAACTGACCGAAACACTGAAGCTTTCTTT
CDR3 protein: CATATDRNTEAFF

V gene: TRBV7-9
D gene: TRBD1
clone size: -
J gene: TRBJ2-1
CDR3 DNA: TGTGCCAGCAGCAGCGGACAGGGGGTTTTAGGTGAGCAGTTCTTC
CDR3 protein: CASSSGQGVLGEQFF

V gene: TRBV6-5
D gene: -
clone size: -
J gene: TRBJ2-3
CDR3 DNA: TGTGCCAGCAGTTACTCGGGCGGGAGCACAGATACGCAGTATTTT
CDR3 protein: CASSYSGGSTDTQYF

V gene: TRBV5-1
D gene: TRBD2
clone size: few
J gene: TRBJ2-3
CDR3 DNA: TGCGCCAGCAGCTTGGGGGCCGGGGGGAGCACAGATACGCAGTATTTT
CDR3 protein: CASSLGAGGSTDTQYF

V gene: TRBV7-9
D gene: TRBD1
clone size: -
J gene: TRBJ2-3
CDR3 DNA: TGTGCCAGCAGCCCGCAGGGGATGGGACAGGGGGCTGTGGTGGATACGCAGTATTTT
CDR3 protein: CASSPQGMGQGAVVDTQYF

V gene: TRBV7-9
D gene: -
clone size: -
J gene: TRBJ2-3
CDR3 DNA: TGTGCCAGCAGCCCGTCTTTGGGCACAGATACGCAGTATTTT
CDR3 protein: CASSPSLGTDTQYF

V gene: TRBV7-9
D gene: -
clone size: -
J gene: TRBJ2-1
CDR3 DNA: TGTGCCAGCAGCTTAGGGACTTTCTCCTACAATGAGCAGTTCTTC
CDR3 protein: CASSLGTFSYNEQFF

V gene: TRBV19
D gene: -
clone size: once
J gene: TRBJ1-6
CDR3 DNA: TGTGCCAGTAGCTTAGGACAGAATTCACCCCTCCACTTT
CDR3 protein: CASSLGQNSPLHF

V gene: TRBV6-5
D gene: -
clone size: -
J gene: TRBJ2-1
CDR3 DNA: TGTGCCAGCATTGCCCCAACCGGATACAATGAGCAGTTCTTC
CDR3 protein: CASIAPTGYNEQFF

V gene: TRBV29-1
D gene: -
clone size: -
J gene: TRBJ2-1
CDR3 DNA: TGCAGCGTTGAATACTGGGGCGGGAATGAGCAGTTCTTC
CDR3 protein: CSVEYWGGNEQFF

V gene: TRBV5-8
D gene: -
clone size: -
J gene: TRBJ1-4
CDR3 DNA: TGTGCCAGTCCGAGGGAAAAACTGTTTTTT
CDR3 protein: CASPREKLFF

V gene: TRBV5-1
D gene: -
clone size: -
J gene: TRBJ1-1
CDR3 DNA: TGCGCCAGCAGGTTGTCAGGGAGACGGTTGAACACTGAAGCTTTCTTT
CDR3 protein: CASRLSGRRLNTEAFF

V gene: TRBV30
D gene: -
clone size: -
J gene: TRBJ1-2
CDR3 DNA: TGTGCCTGGAGTTTAACCCCTACCGCCTACACCTTC
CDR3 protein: CAWSLTPTAYTF

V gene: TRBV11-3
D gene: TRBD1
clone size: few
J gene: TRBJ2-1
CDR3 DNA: TGTGCCAGCCGCGAATGGGACAGGGGAAACAATGAGCAGTTCTTC
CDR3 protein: CASREWDRGNNEQFF

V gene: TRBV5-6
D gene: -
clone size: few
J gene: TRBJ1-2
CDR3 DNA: TGTGCCAGCAGCTTTATAGGGGCAAATGGCTACACCTTC
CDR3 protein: CASSFIGANGYTF

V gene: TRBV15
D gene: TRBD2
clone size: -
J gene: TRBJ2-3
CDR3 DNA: TGTGCCACCAGCAGGCCGGGAGGGGATACGCAGTATTTT
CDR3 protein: CATSRPGGDTQYF

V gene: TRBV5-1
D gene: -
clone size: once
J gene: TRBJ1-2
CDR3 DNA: TGCGCCAGCAGCACCGGGACCGCTAACTATGGCTACACCTTC
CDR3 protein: CASSTGTANYGYTF

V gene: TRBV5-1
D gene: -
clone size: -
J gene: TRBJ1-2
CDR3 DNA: TGCGCCAGCAGCAGAGGGTTCTCCGGGACAACAAACTATGGCTACACCTTC
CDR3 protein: CASSRGFSGTTNYGYTF

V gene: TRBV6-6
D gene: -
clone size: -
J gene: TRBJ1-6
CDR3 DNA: TGTGCCAGCCGCCTCCCGACGGATTCACCCCTCCACTTT
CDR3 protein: CASRLPTDSPLHF

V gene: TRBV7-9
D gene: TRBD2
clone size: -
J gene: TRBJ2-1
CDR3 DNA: TGTGCCAGCAGCTTAGAACGTCTAGCGGTTCACAATGAGCAGTTCTTC
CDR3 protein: CASSLERLAVHNEQFF

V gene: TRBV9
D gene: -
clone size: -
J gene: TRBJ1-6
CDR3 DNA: TGTGCCAGCAGCGTAGACGACTTGCCTGGTTCACCCCTCCACTTT
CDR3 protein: CASSVDDLPGSPLHF

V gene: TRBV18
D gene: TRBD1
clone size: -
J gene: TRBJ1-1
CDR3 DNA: TGTGCCAGCTCAAAACCCGGGACAGGGGTCACTGAAGCTTTCTTT
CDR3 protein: CASSKPGTGVTEAFF

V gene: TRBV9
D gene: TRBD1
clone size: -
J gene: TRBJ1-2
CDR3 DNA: TGTGCCAGCAGCGCCTCGGACAGGGGCTATGGCTACACCTTC
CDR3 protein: CASSASDRGYGYTF

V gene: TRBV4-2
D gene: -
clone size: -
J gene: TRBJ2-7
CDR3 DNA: TGTGCCAGCAGCCAAGAGAGCGGCAACTACGAGCAGTACTTC
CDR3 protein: CASSQESGNYEQYF

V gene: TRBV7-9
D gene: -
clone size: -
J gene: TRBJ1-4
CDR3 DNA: TGTGCCAGCAGCTTTGGACACGCGGATCTTGCAACTAATGAAAAACTGTTTTTT
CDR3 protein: CASSFGHADLATNEKLFF

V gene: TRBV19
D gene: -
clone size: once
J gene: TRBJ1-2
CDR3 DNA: TGTGCCAGTAGTATACAATCTTGGGGGACTTACTACACCTTC
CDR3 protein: CASSIQSWGTYYTF

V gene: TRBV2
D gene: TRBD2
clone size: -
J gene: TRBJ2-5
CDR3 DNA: TGTGCCAGCAGTGTTGGGCTAGCGGGAGGGGAAGAGACCCAGTACTTC
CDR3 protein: CASSVGLAGGEETQYF

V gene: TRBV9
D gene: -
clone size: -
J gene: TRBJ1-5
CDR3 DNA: TGTGCCAGCAGCCCGCACCTACAGGGTCGCAATCAGCCCCAGCATTTT
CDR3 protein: CASSPHLQGRNQPQHF

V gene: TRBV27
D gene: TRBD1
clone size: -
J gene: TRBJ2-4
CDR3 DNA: TGTGCCAGCAGTCTCGGGACAGGGCGGACCAAAAACATTCAGTACTTC
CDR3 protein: CASSLGTGRTKNIQYF

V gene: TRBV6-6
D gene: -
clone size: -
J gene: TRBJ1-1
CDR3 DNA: TGTGCCAGCAGCACACAGGGGAACACTGAAGCTTTCTTT
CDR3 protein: CASSTQGNTEAFF

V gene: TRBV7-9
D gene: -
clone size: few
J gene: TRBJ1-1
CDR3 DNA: TGTGCCAGCACCTCCCCGGAGGAGAACACTGAAGCTTTCTTT
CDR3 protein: CASTSPEENTEAFF

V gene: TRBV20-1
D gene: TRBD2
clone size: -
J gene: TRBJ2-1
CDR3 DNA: TGCAGTGCCAGAGCGGGGTGGGAGCAGTTCTTC
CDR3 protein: CSARAGWEQFF

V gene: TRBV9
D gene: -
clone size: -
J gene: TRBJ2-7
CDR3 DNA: TGTGCCAGCAGCCCCCGCGGGGTAGTAGCGGAGTACGAGCAGTACTTC
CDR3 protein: CASSPRGVVAEYEQYF

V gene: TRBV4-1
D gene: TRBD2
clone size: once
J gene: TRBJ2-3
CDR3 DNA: TGCGCCAGCAGCGCACGACTAGCGTTTGGCACAGATACGCAGTATTTT
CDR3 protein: CASSARLAFGTDTQYF

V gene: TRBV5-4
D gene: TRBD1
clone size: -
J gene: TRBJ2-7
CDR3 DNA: TGTGCCAGCAGCTCAGGGGGATTCTCCTACGAGCAGTACTTC
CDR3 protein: CASSSGGFSYEQYF

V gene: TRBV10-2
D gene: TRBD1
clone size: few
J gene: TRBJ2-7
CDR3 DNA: TGCGCCAGTACAGACAGGGGTAACTACGAGCAGTACTTC
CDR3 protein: CASTDRGNYEQYF